These 2 T cell receptor beta chains were sequenced from one sample in a study of spatial heterogeneity in lung cancer. Regarding time point: sample taken at primary tumor resection. The input material, whole RNA from tumor, nontumor lung or frozen PBMC, was sequenced unsorted. Each CDR3 protein gets one entry after TCRdb re-called the 5' RACE reads with MiXCR. The table shows roughly 60,000 distinct CDR3 sequences, with roughly 7.9% occurring only once. Sequencing was performed on PBMCs, taken at surgery. The receptors stem from a female donor with early-stage non-small cell lung cancer.

This clonotype was counted many times. This CDR3 is CASSLSGRETDTQYF. DNA of the CDR3: TGTGCCAGCAGCCTCAGCGGGAGGGAGACAGATACGCAGTATTTT. The chain uses TRBV13 and TRBJ2-3, with 10 bases lining up with TRBD2. Germline V CDR1 and CDR2: PRHDT, FYEKMQ (reference sequence). There are 15 residues in the CDR3. J lost 3 bases, V lost 5 bases, and 5 bases had no gene match. Based on the CDR3 plus reference TRBV13 and TRBJ2-3, the full variable domain is AAGVIQSPRHLIKEKRETATLKCYPIPRHDTVYWYQQGPGQDPQFLISFYEKMQSDKGSIPDRFSAQQFSDYHSELNMSSLELGDSALYFCASSLSGRETDTQYFGPGTRLTVL.

V gene TRBV7-3 combines with J gene TRBJ2-3; D ambiguous. There are 11 residues in the CDR3. The germline V and J ends were trimmed by 5 bases and 6 bases, with 6 bases remaining between them. The V gene's germline CDR1 is SGHTA and CDR2 FQGTGA. CDR3 region: CASSHGDTQYF. The CDR3, as DNA: TGTGCCAGCAGCCACGGGGATACGCAGTATTTT.